Following are 17 T cell receptor beta chains from one sample sequenced in a study of synovial regulatory T cells in juvenile arthritis. Sequenced by immunoSEQ multiplex PCR; TCRdb stores in-frame clones only, minus some. The listing contains 7,500 to 10,000 clones. Sequences were obtained from Treg cells from blood. Subset described: remaining (HLA-DR-negative) circulating blood Treg cells. All receptors derive from a donor aged 2-30 years with juvenile idiopathic arthritis.

The chain uses TRBV29-1 and TRBJ1-1; TCRdb's D call, TRBD1, is unchecked because there is no DNA. The germline CDR1 and CDR2 sequences are SQVTM and ANQGSEA. This CDR3 comprises 12 residues. No DNA is recorded. CDR3: CSVDRANTEAFF.

J is TRBJ1-1 and V is TRBV19; TCRdb designates TRBD1, a call that cannot be tested without DNA. This CDR3 comprises 14 residues. The protein alone is recorded here. Germline CDR1 LNHDA, CDR2 SQIVND (reference sequence). The CDR3 sequence is CASKSRVMNTEAFF.

This chain connects TRBV5-1 to TRBJ1-2; with no DNA, the TCRdb D assignment of TRBD1 cannot be verified. CDR1 is SGHRS and CDR2 is YFSETQ in the germline V gene. The CDR3 totals 13 residues. The coding DNA is unavailable. CDR3: CASSYSTGNGYTF. Looking up the rest from reference TRBV5-1 and TRBJ1-2 gives the full variable domain: KAGVTQTPRYLIKTRGQQVTLSCSPISGHRSVSWYQQTPGQGLQFLFEYFSETQRNKGNFPGRFSGRQFSNSRSEMNVSTLELGDSALYLCASSYSTGNGYTFGSGTRLTVV.

This sequence joins TRBV6-6 and TRBJ1-2; TCRdb reports TRBD1, a call that lacks DNA to check it against. Germline CDR1 is MNHNY and CDR2 is SVGAGI (reference sequence). The CDR3 loop spans 13 amino acids. The entry carries no DNA sequence. The CDR3 here is CASSPGQRLSYTF.

The chain links TRBV5-1 to TRBJ1-6; TCRdb lists TRBD1, though no DNA is available to test this call. The CDR3 extends over 16 amino acids. Only the protein is available. Germline CDR1 SGHRS, CDR2 YFSETQ. The CDR3 is CASSLDGQGRNSPLHF.

This chain connects TRBV18 to TRBJ2-7; the D call of TRBD1 rests on TCRdb alone, since no DNA is present to check it. This CDR3 spans 14 amino acids. No nucleotide data were recorded. CDR1 and CDR2 from the germline V gene are KGHSH and LQKENI. The CDR3 here is CASSPVTGPYEQYF.

This chain uses TRBV14 with TRBJ1-5; checking the TCRdb D call of TRBD1 is not possible without DNA. Germline assignment: CDR1 SGHDN and CDR2 FVKESK. The CDR3 is 20 amino acids. No DNA appears here. This CDR3 is CASSQEYRGTVSYSNQPQHF.

The chain employs TRBV5-8 and TRBJ2-7; TCRdb proposes TRBD1, but this gene call is untestable without DNA. This CDR3 spans 14 amino acids. There is no recorded DNA. Per germline, CDR1 SGHTS and CDR2 YDEGEE. CDR3 sequence: CASSSPGQSYEQYF.

This clone shows up as medium-sized by frequency. This chain connects TRBV5-4 to TRBJ2-5; the D call of TRBD2 rests on TCRdb alone, since no DNA is present to check it. This CDR3 is built from 14 residues. A DNA sequence was not provided. In germline, CDR1 is SGHNT, CDR2 YYREEE (reference sequence). Here the CDR3 reads CASSLAFMRETQYF.

The chain recombines TRBV28 with TRBJ1-1. Germline-derived CDR1 and CDR2 are MDHEN and SYDVKM. This CDR3 is built from 15 residues. A DNA sequence was not provided. This CDR3 is CASSFRGGANTEAFF. The entire variable domain, with the rest obtained from reference TRBV28 and TRBJ1-1, is as follows: DVKVTQSSRYLVKRTGEKVFLECVQDMDHENMFWYRQDPGLGLRLIYFSYDVKMKEKGDIPEGYSVSREKKERFSLILESASTNQTSMYLCASSFRGGANTEAFFGQGTRLTVV.

The gene calls are TRBV10-3 and TRBJ2-7; TCRdb names TRBD1, which stays unverified in the absence of DNA. CDR1 and CDR2 from the germline V gene are ENHRY and SYGVKD. The CDR3 is 14 residues long. No DNA is given. The CDR3 protein is CAISPGQGSYEQYF.

The rearrangement joins TRBV7-2 to TRBJ2-1. The CDR3 has 18 residues. There is no recorded DNA. CDR1 is SGHTA and CDR2 is FQGNSA in the germline V gene. CDR3 sequence reads: CASSFRSQGRASATEQFF.

The chain has TRBV6-6 and TRBJ2-2; TCRdb's D gene call, TRBD1, goes unchecked for lack of DNA. CDR3 length: 15 residues. No DNA appears here. Germline CDR1 is MNHNY and CDR2 is SVGAGI (reference sequence). The CDR3 region is CASKDRAIDTGELFF.

V gene TRBV5-4 combines with J gene TRBJ2-1; TCRdb proposes TRBD2, but this gene call is untestable without DNA. Germline loops: CDR1 SGHNT, CDR2 YYREEE (reference sequence). The CDR3 is 15 amino acids. Only the protein is on record. The CDR3 loop reads CASRLTSGSSGEQFF.

The chain carries TRBV4-1 and TRBJ2-7; absent DNA, TCRdb's TRBD2 call cannot be checked. Germline assignment: CDR1 MGHRA and CDR2 YSYEKL. This CDR3 has 15 residues. No DNA sequence was recorded. CDR3 in amino acids: CASSHRTSGRYEQYF.

The V call is TRBV27, the J call TRBJ2-7; TCRdb returns TRBD1, unconfirmable since there is no DNA. The CDR3 extends over 14 amino acids. The DNA is unrecorded. From germline, CDR1 is MNHEY and CDR2 SMNVEV (reference sequence). The CDR3 region is CASSIRQGRGEQYF.

The chain uses TRBV19 and TRBJ1-2; with no DNA, the TCRdb D assignment of TRBD1 cannot be verified. CDR1 is LNHDA, CDR2 SQIVND, per germline (reference sequence). The CDR3 spans 15 residues. No DNA sequence is on record. CDR3 region: CASSISGQGAGGYTF.